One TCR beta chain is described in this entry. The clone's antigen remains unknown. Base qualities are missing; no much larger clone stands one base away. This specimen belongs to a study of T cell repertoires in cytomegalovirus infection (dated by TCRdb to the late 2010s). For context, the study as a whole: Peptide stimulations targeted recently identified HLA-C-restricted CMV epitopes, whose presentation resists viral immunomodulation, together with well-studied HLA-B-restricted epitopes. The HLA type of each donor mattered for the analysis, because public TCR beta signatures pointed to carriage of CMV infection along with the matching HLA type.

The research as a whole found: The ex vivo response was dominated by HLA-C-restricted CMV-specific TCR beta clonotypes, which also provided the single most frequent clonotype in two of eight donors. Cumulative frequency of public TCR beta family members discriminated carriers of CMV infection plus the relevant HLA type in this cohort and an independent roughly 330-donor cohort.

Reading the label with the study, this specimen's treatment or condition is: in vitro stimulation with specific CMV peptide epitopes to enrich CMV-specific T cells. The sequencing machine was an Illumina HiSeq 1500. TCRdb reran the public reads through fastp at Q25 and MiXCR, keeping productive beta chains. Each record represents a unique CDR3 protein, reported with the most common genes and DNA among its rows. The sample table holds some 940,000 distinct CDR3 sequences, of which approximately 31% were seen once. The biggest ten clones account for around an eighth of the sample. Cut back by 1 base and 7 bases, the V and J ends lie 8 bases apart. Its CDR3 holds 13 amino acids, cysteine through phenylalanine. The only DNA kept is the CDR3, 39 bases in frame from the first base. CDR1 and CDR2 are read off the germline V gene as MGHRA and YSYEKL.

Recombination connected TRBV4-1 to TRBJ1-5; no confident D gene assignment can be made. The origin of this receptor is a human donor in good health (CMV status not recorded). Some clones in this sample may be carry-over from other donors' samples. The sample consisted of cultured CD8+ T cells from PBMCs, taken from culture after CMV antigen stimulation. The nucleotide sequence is TGCGCCAGCAGCCAAGTAGGCAGGCAGCCCCAGCATTTT. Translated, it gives CASSQVGRQPQHF.